What follows are 24 T cell receptor beta chains derived from one specimen sequenced in a study of metastatic and nonmetastatic thyroid tumors. There were no patients who had received any treatment before thyroid surgery. With MiXCR, TCRdb called clones anew from the PCR reads. The sample yields around 20,000 clones, around 15% seen once. The specimen sequenced was blood. The receptors originated from a female donor with papillary thyroid cancer or a benign thyroid nodule (not recorded which). Some clones in this sample may be carry-over from other donors' samples.

This clone was found many times. The chain employs TRBV13 and TRBJ2-6; TRBD1 matches at 9 bases. This CDR3 region has 18 residues. CDR1 is PRHDT, CDR2 FYEKMQ, per germline (reference sequence). With 5 bases clipped from V and 0 bases from J, the junction kept 8 bases outside the gene matches. The CDR3 DNA follows: TGTGCCAGCAGCCCGCGGGACAGGGCCCTCTCTGGGGCCAACGTCCTGACTTTC. It specifies CASSPRDRALSGANVLTF.

The chain links TRBV14 to TRBJ1-2; D may be TRBD1 (6 bases). Germline CDR1 and CDR2: SGHDN and FVKESK. The CDR3 has 15 amino acids. The ends were cut back, 0 bases at V and 6 bases at J, with 14 bases in the middle. This chain's CDR3 is CASSQDAGTINGYTF. DNA of the CDR3: TGTGCCAGCAGCCAAGATGCCGGGACAATCAATGGCTACACCTTC.

The sample holds a few counts of this clone. The chain links TRBV7-9 to TRBJ2-7; D uncertain. The CDR3 is 12 amino acids. Germline CDR1 reads SEHNR; CDR2 reads FQNEAQ (reference sequence). The V end lost 1 base, the J end lost 4 bases, and 5 bases lay between the germline ends. The CDR3 region has the DNA TGTGCCAGCAGCTTAGAGGTTTACGAGCAGTACTTC. Amino acids: CASSLEVYEQYF.

This clone was seen a handful of times. This chain joins TRBV11-2 and TRBJ1-2, with 8 bases identical to TRBD1. The CDR3 extends over 17 amino acids. From germline, CDR1 is SGHAT and CDR2 FQNNGV. V lost 3 bases, J lost 6 bases, and 15 bases stayed unmatched. The CDR3 is CASSFGRFMDRVHGYTF. CDR3 bases: TGTGCCAGCAGCTTTGGCCGCTTTATGGACAGGGTTCATGGCTACACCTTC.

This clone showed up many times. The rearrangement uses TRBV19 and TRBJ2-7; D is tentatively TRBD1 or TRBD2 (5 bases each). The CDR3 runs 15 residues. Germline CDR1 LNHDA, CDR2 SQIVND (reference sequence). Trimming cost V 0 bases and J 3 bases, with 12 bases left between them. CDR3 sequence: CASSIDRDAYYEQYF. As DNA, the CDR3 is TGTGCCAGTAGTATAGACCGGGACGCATACTACGAGCAGTACTTC. Based on the CDR3 plus reference TRBV19 and TRBJ2-7, the full variable domain is DGGITQSPKYLFRKEGQNVTLSCEQNLNHDAMYWYRQDPGQGLRLIYYSQIVNDFQKGDIAEGYSVSREKKESFPLTVTSAQKNPTAFYLCASSIDRDAYYEQYFGPGTRLTVT.

The V and J genes are TRBV4-2 and TRBJ2-1; no reliable D call. CDR1 LGHNA and CDR2 YNFKEQ come from the germline V gene. The ends were cut back, 0 bases at V and 9 bases at J, with 6 bases in the middle. The CDR3 spans 12 residues. The DNA of the CDR3 is TGTGCCAGCAGCCAAGATAGGGTTGAGCAGTTCTTC. Residues: CASSQDRVEQFF.

Of note for this clone: A much larger clonotype is one base distant, so this may be a read error. The rearrangement uses TRBV7-6 and TRBJ1-1, with D possibly being TRBD1 (5 bases). This CDR3 comprises 15 residues. V lost 5 bases and J lost 4, with 17 bases in between. The germline gives CDR1 SGHVS, CDR2 FNYEAQ. The CDR3 loop reads CASSHSPSGGTEAFF. CDR3 in DNA: TGTGCCAGCAGCCATAGCCCCTCGGGGGGCACTGAAGCTTTCTTT.

This clone was observed at least ten times. CDR3 in amino acids: CASSPRGADGSYTF. The CDR3 DNA sequence: TGTGCCAGCAGCCCCAGAGGGGCGGACGGGAGCTACACCTTC. The gene calls are TRBV7-3 and TRBJ1-2; D may be TRBD1 (5 bases). V shed 5 bases and J shed 9 bases, with 19 bases lying between them. The germline V gene encodes CDR1 SGHTA and CDR2 FQGTGA. This CDR3 contains 14 residues.

This clone was found many times. V gene TRBV19 combines with J gene TRBJ2-1, with 9 bases lining up with TRBD2. V was clipped by 3 bases and J by 7 bases; unmatched bases: 10. The germline V gene encodes CDR1 LNHDA and CDR2 SQIVND (reference sequence). The CDR3 spans 16 residues. The CDR3 spells CASSIGGSGRENEQFF. CDR3 nucleotides: TGTGCCAGTAGTATTGGGGGTAGCGGGAGAGAGAATGAGCAGTTCTTC.

About this clone: One end of the junction fails to match germline, which may point to a read error. For the CDR3, the DNA is TGTGCCAACAGTGAATGGTGGACTGGCAACGAGCAGTACTTC. It translates to CANSEWWTGNEQYF. V and J are TRBV6-1 and TRBJ2-7; D might be TRBD2 (5 bases). The CDR3 covers 14 residues. Germline values: CDR1 MNHNS, CDR2 SASEGT.

For this clone: One junction end does not reproduce the germline sequence, and a read error may be involved. This chain uses TRBV5-1 with TRBJ2-7; maybe TRBD1 (6 bases). This CDR3 is built from 14 residues. Germline V gene lookup returns CDR1 SGHRS and CDR2 YFSETQ. CDR3 DNA sequence: TGCACCAGCAGCTCGATCGGGACAATCCCCGAGCAGTACTTC. Its protein product is CTSSSIGTIPEQYF.

This clone was seen at least ten times. The same CDR3 arises from other DNA sequences in this sample as well. The V gene is TRBV2, the J gene TRBJ2-2; unclear D gene. The CDR3 runs to 14 residues. Per germline, CDR1 SNHLY and CDR2 FYNNEI. V lost 8 bases and J 1 base, leaving 11 bases between the germline ends. Here the CDR3 reads CASLWTQNTGELFF. The CDR3 DNA reads TGTGCCAGCCTATGGACGCAGAACACCGGGGAGCTGTTTTTT.

This clone was seen many times. The chain combines TRBV27 with TRBJ2-1; TRBD1 aligns across 8 bases. Germline assignment: CDR1 MNHEY and CDR2 SMNVEV (reference sequence). With 4 bases clipped from V and 2 bases from J, the junction kept 7 bases outside the gene matches. The CDR3 loop spans 16 amino acids. The CDR3, as DNA: TGTGCCAGCAGTTCTATCCGACAGGGGACCTACAATGAGCAGTTCTTC. Translation: CASSSIRQGTYNEQFF.

Many counts were recorded for this clone. The CDR3 DNA reads as TGTGCCTGGAGTCCTACTAGCGGTTACACCGGGGAGCTGTTTTTT. Translated: CAWSPTSGYTGELFF. This chain uses TRBV30 with TRBJ2-2; TRBD2 agrees at 8 bases. CDR3 length: 15 residues. Germline assignment: CDR1 GTSNPN and CDR2 SVGIG (reference sequence). Germline trimming cut 2 bases from V and 3 bases from J; bases unmatched to any gene: 5.

In its sample, this clone was seen many times. The chain recombines TRBV5-4 with TRBJ2-2; 7 bases align to TRBD2. The CDR3 consists of 13 residues. From germline, CDR1 is SGHNT and CDR2 YYREEE (reference sequence). The ends lost 5 bases at V and 4 bases at J; junction bases unmatched: 2. CDR3: CASRSGGTGELFF. For the CDR3, the DNA is TGTGCCAGCAGATCGGGGGGCACCGGGGAGCTGTTTTTT.

There are many counts of this clone. The V and J genes are TRBV30 and TRBJ2-7; no firm D call. CDR3 length: 11 residues. The germline gives CDR1 GTSNPN, CDR2 SVGIG (reference sequence). Trimming took 1 base from V and 2 from J, leaving 3 bases between them. CDR3: CAWSDPYEQYF. DNA for the CDR3: TGTGCCTGGAGTGACCCCTACGAGCAGTACTTC.

This clone appeared many times. The chain has TRBV20-1 and TRBJ2-3, with TRBD2 matching over 8 bases. The CDR3 length is 17 residues. Germline V gene sequence: CDR1 DFQATT, CDR2 SNEGSKA (reference sequence). Trimming at V came to 4 bases and at J to 3 bases, leaving 15 bases not matched to a gene. CDR3 sequence reads: CSAITWGRAGGTDTQYF. CDR3 DNA: TGCAGTGCTATAACATGGGGTCGGGCGGGAGGTACAGATACGCAGTATTTT.

There are many counts of this clone. The V call is TRBV6-1, the J call TRBJ2-1; 11 bases align to TRBD2. There are 13 residues in the CDR3. The V gene end was trimmed by 9 bases and the J gene end by 6 bases; junction bases not matched to a gene: 4. CDR1 is MNHNS, CDR2 SASEGT, per germline. In DNA, the CDR3 is TGTGCCAGTGGAACTAGCGGGAGCAATGAGCAGTTCTTC. Amino acids: CASGTSGSNEQFF.

For this clone: One base away lies a much larger clone, so this may be a sequencing read error. V and J are TRBV29-1 and TRBJ2-3; maybe TRBD2 (6 bases). The V end lost 4 bases, the J end lost 1 base, and 15 bases lay between the germline ends. Germline V gives CDR1 SQVTM, CDR2 ANQGSEA. This CDR3 region has 15 residues. CDR3 bases: TGCAGCGTTGTAAGGACTATCGGTGGCACAGATACGCAGTATTTT. This encodes CSVVRTIGGTDTQYF.

V gene TRBV6-1 combines with J gene TRBJ1-2, with D perhaps TRBD1 (6 bases). This CDR3 spans 14 amino acids. Deletions cut 6 bases from V and 5 bases from J, with 16 bases between. Germline V gene data show CDR1 as MNHNS and CDR2 as SASEGT. CDR3 loop: CASSTTQGPYGYTF. CDR3 DNA: TGTGCCAGCAGCACGACACAGGGCCCGTATGGCTACACCTTC.

This clone was recorded at least ten times. The chain joins TRBV20-1 to TRBJ2-5, with D possibly being TRBD1 or TRBD2 (5 bases each). V gave up 4 bases and J gave up 7 bases, with 16 bases separating them. The length of the CDR3 is 13 residues. Looked up from germline, CDR1 is DFQATT and CDR2 is SNEGSKA (reference sequence). The CDR3 reads CSATIRDPGTQYF. For the CDR3, the DNA is TGCAGTGCTACTATTCGGGACCCTGGGACCCAGTACTTC.

Many counts were recorded for this clone. V usage is TRBV27 and J usage is TRBJ1-1; 8 nucleotides agree with TRBD1. This CDR3 region has 13 residues. The ends lost 4 bases at V and 4 bases at J; junction bases unmatched: 2. Germline V gene lookup returns CDR1 MNHEY and CDR2 SMNVEV (reference sequence). The CDR3 spells CASSSTGGTEAFF. CDR3 bases: TGTGCCAGCAGTTCTACAGGGGGCACTGAAGCTTTCTTT.

This clone was picked up many times. This sequence joins TRBV6-4 and TRBJ2-3; 10 bases are a match to TRBD2. J lost 5 bases, V lost 2 bases, and 7 bases had no gene match. Germline CDR1 and CDR2: MRHNA and SNTAGT. The CDR3 runs to 16 residues. This CDR3 reads CASSDTAGTSEDTQYF. In nucleotides, the CDR3 is TGTGCCAGCAGTGACACCGCCGGGACTAGCGAAGATACGCAGTATTTT.

About this clone: It may be a read error: a sequence one base away is much more abundant. The V gene is TRBV29-1, the J gene TRBJ2-3; 10 bases are a match to TRBD1. Germline V gene sequence: CDR1 SQVTM, CDR2 ANQGSEA. The CDR3 has 13 amino acids. The CDR3, as DNA: TGCAGAGTTGGTAGGGACAGGGGCGAAAGGCAGTATTTT. As protein: CRVGRDRGERQYF.